Given below is one T cell receptor beta chain in context. Only in-frame clones appear in the TCRdb table, and some are missing; sequencing was by immunoSEQ multiplex PCR. The repertoire holds about 610,000 clones, with approximately 96% as singletons. These data belong to a study of shared clonotypes between healthy human individuals. The CDR3 is made up of 16 amino acids. CDR1 and CDR2 (germline): SGHVS, FNYEAQ. V shed 7 bases and J 5 bases; nucleotides not matched to a gene: 14. Naive CD8 isolation took CD45RO-negative cells positively selected for CCR7 and excluded terminally differentiated effector memory CD45RA+ cells.

The specimen was naive CD8+ T cells sorted from blood. The clonotype was recovered from a woman aged 25 to 39 in good health. This chain joins TRBV7-6 and TRBJ2-5; 9 nucleotides align to TRBD2. The CDR3, as DNA: TGTGCCAGCACCTCCGGGGCGGGAGGGCCCTTTGAGACCCAGTACTTC. This sequence encodes CASTSGAGGPFETQYF.